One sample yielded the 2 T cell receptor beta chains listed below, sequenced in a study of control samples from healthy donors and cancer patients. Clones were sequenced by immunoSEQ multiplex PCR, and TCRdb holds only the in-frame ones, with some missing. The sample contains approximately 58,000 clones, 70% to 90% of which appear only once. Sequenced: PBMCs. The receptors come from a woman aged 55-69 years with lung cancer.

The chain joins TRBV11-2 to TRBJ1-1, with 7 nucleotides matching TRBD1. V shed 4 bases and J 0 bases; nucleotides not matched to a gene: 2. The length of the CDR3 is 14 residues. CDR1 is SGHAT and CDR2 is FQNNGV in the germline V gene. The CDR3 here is CASSWTGLNTEAFF. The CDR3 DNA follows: TGTGCCAGCAGCTGGACAGGCTTGAACACTGAAGCTTTCTTT.

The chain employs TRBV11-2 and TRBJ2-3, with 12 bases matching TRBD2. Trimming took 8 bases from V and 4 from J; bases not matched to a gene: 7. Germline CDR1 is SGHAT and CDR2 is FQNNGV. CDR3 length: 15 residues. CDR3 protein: CASRTLAGGPDTQYF. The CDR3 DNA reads TGTGCCAGCCGGACCCTAGCGGGAGGGCCAGATACGCAGTATTTT.